This T cell receptor (beta chain) came from a study of blood T cell repertoires in COVID-19. Deletions cut 1 base from V and 4 bases from J, with 11 bases between. Germline V gene sequence: CDR1 SGHRS, CDR2 YFSETQ. This CDR3 spans 14 amino acids. In the study's own analysis: From reference gene primer amplification, estimates of nucleated cell counts were derived. Assay: immunoSEQ multiplex PCR; the TCRdb copy retains only in-frame clones and omits some. That table furnishes V, J and clone size, whereas the DNA furnished D and trimming. The sample lists a few hundred thousand clones, approximately 90% occurring once. Those enrolled in Seattle joined during active infection and were followed longitudinally afterward.

The chain uses TRBV5-1 and TRBJ1-2; tentatively, D is TRBD1 (5 bases). The sequenced sample was peripheral blood. This clonotype was obtained from a man in his forties or fifties with COVID-19, enrolled during active disease. In nucleotides, the CDR3 is TGCGCCAGCAGCTTGCACGGGCAGGGCTATGGCTACACCTTC. Residues: CASSLHGQGYGYTF.